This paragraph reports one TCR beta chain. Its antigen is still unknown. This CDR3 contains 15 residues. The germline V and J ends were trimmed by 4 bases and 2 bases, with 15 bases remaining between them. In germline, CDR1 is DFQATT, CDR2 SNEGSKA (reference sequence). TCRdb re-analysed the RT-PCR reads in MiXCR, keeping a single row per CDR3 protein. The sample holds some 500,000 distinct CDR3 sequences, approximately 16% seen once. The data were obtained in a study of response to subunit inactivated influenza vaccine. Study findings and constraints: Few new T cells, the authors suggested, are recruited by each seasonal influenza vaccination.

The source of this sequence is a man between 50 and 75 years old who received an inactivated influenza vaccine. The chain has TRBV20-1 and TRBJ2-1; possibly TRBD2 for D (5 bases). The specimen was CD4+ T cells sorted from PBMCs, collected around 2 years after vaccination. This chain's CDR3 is CSAKDGISTYNEQFF. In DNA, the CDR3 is TGCAGTGCTAAAGACGGGATTAGCACCTACAATGAGCAGTTCTTC.